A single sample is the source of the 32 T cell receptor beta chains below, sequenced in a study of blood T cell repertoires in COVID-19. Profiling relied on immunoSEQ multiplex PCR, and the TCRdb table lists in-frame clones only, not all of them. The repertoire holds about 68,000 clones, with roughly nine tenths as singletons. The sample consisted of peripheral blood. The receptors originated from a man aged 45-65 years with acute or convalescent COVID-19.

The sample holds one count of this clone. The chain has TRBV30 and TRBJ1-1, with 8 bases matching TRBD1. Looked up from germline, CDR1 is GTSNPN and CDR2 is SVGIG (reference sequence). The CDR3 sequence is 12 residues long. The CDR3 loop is CAGNRGATEAFF. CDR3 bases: TGTGCGGGGAACAGGGGGGCCACTGAAGCTTTCTTT.

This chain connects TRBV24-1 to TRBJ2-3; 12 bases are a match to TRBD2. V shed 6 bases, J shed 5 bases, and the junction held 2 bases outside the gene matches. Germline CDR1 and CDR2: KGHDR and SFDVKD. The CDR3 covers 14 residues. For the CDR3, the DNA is TGTGCCACCAGTCTAGCGGGAGGGCAAGATACGCAGTATTTT. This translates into CATSLAGGQDTQYF.

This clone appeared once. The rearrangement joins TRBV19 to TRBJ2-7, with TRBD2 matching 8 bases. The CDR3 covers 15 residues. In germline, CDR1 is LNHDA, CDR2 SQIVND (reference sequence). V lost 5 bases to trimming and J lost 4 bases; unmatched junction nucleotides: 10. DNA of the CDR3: TGTGCCAGTAGTTTCCAAGCGGGAGCAACGTACGAGCAGTACTTC. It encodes CASSFQAGATYEQYF.

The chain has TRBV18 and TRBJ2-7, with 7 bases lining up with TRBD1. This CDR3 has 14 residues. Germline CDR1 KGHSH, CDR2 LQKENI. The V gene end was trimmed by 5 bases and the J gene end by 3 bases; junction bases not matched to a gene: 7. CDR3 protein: CASSSRDSGYEQYF. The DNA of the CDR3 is TGTGCCAGCTCAAGCCGGGACAGCGGCTACGAGCAGTACTTC.

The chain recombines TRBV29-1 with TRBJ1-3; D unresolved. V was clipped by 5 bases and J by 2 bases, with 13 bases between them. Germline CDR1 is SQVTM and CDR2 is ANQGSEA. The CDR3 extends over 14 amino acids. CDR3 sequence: CSVMTNLAGNTIYF. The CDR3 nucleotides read TGCAGCGTTATGACAAATTTGGCTGGAAACACCATATATTTT.

The CDR3 sequence: CSASKGQDGYTF. CDR3 bases: TGCAGTGCTAGTAAGGGACAGGATGGCTACACCTTC. The chain has TRBV20-1 and TRBJ1-2; 8 bases map to TRBD1. The V and J ends lost 3 bases and 6 bases, in that order; junction bases with no gene match: 3. Germline loops: CDR1 DFQATT, CDR2 SNEGSKA (reference sequence). The CDR3 length is 12 residues.

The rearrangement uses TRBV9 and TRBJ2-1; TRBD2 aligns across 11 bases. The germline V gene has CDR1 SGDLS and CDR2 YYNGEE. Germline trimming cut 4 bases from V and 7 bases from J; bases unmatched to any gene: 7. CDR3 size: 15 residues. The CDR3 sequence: CASSPSGTSGNEQFF. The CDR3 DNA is TGTGCCAGCAGCCCATCCGGGACTAGCGGTAATGAGCAGTTCTTC.

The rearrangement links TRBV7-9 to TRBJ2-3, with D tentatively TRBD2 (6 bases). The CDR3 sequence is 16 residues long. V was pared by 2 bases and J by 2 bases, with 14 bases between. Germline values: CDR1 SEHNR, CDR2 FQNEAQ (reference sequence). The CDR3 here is CASSLPLGRDTDTQYF. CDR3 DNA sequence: TGTGCCAGCAGCTTACCCCTCGGGAGAGACACAGATACGCAGTATTTT.

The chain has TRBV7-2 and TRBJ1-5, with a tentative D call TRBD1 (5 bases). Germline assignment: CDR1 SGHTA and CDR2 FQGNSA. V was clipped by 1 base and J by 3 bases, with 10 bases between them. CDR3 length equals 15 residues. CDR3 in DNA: TGTGCCAGCAGCTTAGTAGGGGCCTCCAATCAGCCCCAGCATTTT. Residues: CASSLVGASNQPQHF.

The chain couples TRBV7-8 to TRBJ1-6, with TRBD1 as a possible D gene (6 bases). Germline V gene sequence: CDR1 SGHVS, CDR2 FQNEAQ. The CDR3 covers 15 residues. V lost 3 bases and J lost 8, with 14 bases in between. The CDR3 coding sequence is TGTGCCAGCAGCTTTACGGACAGCCACCATTCACCCCTCCACTTT. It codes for CASSFTDSHHSPLHF.

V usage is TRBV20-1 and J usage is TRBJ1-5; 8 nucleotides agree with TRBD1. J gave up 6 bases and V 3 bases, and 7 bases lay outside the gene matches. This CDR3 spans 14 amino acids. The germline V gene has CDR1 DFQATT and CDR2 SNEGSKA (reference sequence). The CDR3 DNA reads TGCAGTGCTAGTCTCGGACAGGGTGGTCAGCCCCAGCATTTT. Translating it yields CSASLGQGGQPQHF.

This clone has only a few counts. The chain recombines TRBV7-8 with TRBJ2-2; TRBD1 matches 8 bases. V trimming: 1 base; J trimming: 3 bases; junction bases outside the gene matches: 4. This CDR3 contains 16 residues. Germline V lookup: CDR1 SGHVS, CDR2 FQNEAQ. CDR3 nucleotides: TGTGCCAGCAGCTTAGTGCAGGGGGCGCACACCGGGGAGCTGTTTTTT. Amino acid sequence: CASSLVQGAHTGELFF.

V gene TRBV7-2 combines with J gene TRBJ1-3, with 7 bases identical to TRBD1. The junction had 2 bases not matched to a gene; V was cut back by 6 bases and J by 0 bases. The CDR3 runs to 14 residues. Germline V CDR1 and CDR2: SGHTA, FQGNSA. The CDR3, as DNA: TGTGCCAGCAGTCGGGACAGCTCTGGAAACACCATATATTTT. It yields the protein CASSRDSSGNTIYF.

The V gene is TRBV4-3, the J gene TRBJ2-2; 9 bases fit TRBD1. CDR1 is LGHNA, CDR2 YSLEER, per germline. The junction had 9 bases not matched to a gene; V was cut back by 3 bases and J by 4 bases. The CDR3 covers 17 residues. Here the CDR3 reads CASSHGTGKGATGELFF. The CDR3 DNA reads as TGCGCCAGCAGCCACGGGACAGGGAAGGGAGCCACCGGGGAGCTGTTTTTT.

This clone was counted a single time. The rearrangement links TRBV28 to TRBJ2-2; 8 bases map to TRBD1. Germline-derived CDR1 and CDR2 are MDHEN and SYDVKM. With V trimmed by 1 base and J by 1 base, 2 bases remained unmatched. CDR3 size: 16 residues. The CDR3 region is CASSLFGTGNTGELFF. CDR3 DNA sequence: TGTGCCAGCAGTTTATTTGGGACAGGGAACACCGGGGAGCTGTTTTTT. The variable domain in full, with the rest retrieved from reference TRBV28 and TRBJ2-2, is DVKVTQSSRYLVKRTGEKVFLECVQDMDHENMFWYRQDPGLGLRLIYFSYDVKMKEKGDIPEGYSVSREKKERFSLILESASTNQTSMYLCASSLFGTGNTGELFFGEGSRLTVL.

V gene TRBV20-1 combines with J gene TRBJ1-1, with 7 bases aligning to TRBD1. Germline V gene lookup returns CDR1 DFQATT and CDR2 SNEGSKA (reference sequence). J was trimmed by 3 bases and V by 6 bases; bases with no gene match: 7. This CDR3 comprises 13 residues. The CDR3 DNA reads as TGCAGTGCCAGTCTCACAGGGGACACTGAAGCTTTCTTT. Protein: CSASLTGDTEAFF.

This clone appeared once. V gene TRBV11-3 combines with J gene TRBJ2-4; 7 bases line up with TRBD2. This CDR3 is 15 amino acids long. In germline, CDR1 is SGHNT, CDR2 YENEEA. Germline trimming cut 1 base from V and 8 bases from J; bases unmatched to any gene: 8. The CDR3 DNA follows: TGTGCCAGCAGCTTAGGAAGCGGGGCTAAGGACATTCAGTACTTC. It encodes CASSLGSGAKDIQYF.

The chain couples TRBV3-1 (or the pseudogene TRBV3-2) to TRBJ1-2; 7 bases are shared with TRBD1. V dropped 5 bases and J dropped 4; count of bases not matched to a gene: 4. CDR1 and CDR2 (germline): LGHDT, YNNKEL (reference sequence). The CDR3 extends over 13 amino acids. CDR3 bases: TGTGCCAGCAGCTCGGAGGGGGCCTATGGCTACACCTTC. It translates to CASSSEGAYGYTF.

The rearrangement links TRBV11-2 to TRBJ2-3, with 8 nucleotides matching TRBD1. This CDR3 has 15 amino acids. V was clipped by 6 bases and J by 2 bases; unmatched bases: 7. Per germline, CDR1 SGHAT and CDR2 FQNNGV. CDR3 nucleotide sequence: TGTGCCAGCAGTCGAAGGACAGGGAACACAGATACGCAGTATTTT. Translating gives CASSRRTGNTDTQYF.

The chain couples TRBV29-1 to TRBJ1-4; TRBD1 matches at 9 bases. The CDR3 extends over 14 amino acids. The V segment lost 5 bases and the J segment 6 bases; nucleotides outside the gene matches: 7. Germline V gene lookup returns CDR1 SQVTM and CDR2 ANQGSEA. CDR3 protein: CSVLPGTGHEKLFF. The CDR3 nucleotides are TGCAGCGTTCTTCCCGGGACAGGGCATGAAAAACTGTTTTTT.

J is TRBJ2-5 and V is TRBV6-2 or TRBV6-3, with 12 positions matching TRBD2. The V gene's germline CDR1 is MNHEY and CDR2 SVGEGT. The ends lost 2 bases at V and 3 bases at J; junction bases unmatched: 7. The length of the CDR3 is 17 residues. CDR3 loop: CASSYLEGLAGEETQYF. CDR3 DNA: TGTGCCAGCAGTTACCTTGAGGGACTAGCGGGTGAAGAGACCCAGTACTTC.

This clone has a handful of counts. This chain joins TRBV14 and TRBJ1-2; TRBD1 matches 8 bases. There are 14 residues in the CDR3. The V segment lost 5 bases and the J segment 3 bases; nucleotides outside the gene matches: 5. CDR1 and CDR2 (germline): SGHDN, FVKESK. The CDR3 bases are TGTGCCAGCAGCAGGACAGGGTACGACTATGGCTACACCTTC. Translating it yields CASSRTGYDYGYTF. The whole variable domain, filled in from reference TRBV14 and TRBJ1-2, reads EAGVTQFPSHSVIEKGQTVTLRCDPISGHDNLYWYRRVMGKEIKFLLHFVKESKQDESGMPNNRFLAERTGGTYSTLKVQPAELEDSGVYFCASSRTGYDYGYTFGSGTRLTVV.

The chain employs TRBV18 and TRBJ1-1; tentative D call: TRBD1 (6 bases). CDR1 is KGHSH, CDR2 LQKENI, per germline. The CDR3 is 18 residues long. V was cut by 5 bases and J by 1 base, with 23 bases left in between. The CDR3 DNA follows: TGTGCCAGCTCATCGGAGAGGACAGAAGAGAAAAAGAACACTGAAGCTTTCTTT. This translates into CASSSERTEEKKNTEAFF. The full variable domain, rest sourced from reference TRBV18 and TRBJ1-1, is NAGVMQNPRHLVRRRGQEARLRCSPMKGHSHVYWYRQLPEEGLKFMVYLQKENIIDESGMPKERFSAEFPKEGPSILRIQQVVRGDSAAYFCASSSERTEEKKNTEAFFGQGTRLTVV.

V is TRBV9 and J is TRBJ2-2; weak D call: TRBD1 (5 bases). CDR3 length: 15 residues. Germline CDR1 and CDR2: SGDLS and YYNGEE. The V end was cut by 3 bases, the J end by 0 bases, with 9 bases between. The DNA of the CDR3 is TGTGCCAGCAGCGCACGGACACCGAACACCGGGGAGCTGTTTTTT. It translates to CASSARTPNTGELFF.

DNA for the CDR3: TGTGCCATCAGGTCAGGGGAAGAGACCCAGTACTTC. As protein: CAIRSGEETQYF. The chain is built from TRBV10-3 and TRBJ2-5, with D possibly being TRBD1 (6 bases). Germline V gives CDR1 ENHRY, CDR2 SYGVKD. V was cut by 6 bases and J by 3 bases, with 8 bases left in between. The CDR3 length is 12 residues.

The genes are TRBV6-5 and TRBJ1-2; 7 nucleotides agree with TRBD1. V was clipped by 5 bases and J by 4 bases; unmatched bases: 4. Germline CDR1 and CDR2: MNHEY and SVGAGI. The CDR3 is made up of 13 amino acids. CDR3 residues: CASSNRTGYGYTF. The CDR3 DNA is TGTGCCAGCAGTAACCGGACAGGCTATGGCTACACCTTC.

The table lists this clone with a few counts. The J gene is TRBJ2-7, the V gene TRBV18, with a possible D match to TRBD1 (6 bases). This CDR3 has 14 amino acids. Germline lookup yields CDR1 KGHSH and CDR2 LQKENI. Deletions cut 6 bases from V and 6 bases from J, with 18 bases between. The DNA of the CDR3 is TGTGCCAGCTCTCAAACTGCACAGGGCCCCGAGCAGTACTTC. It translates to CASSQTAQGPEQYF.

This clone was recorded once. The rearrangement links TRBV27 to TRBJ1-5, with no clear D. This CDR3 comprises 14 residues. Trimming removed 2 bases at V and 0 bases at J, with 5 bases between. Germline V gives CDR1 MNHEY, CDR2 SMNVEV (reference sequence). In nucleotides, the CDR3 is TGTGCCAGCAGTTTAGGGCATAGCAATCAGCCCCAGCATTTT. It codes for CASSLGHSNQPQHF.

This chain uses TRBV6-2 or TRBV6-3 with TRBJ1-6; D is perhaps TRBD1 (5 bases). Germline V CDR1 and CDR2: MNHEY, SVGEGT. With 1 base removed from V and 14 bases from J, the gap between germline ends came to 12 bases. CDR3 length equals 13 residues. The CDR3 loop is CASSYLTGSALHF. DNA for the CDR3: TGTGCCAGCAGTTACTTAACAGGCTCGGCCCTCCACTTT.

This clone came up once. The CDR3 DNA reads TGTGCCAGCAGTCCCGACAGGAACAACTATGGCTACACCTTC. It encodes CASSPDRNNYGYTF. The chain joins TRBV28 to TRBJ1-2, with TRBD1 as a possible D gene (6 bases). The germline V and J ends were trimmed by 5 bases and 2 bases, with 12 bases remaining between them. Germline V gene sequence: CDR1 MDHEN, CDR2 SYDVKM. The CDR3 loop spans 14 amino acids.

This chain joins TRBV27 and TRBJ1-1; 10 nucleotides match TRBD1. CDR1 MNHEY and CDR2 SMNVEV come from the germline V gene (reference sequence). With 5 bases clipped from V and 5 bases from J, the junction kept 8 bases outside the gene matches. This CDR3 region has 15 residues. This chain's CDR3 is CASSPQGQGWTEAFF. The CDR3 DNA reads TGTGCCAGCAGTCCGCAGGGACAGGGGTGGACTGAAGCTTTCTTT.

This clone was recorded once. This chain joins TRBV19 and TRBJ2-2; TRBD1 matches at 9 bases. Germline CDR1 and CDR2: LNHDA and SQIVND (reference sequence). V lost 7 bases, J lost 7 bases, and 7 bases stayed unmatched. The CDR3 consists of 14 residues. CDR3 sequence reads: CASKDRGIGGELFF. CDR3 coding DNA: TGTGCCAGTAAGGACAGGGGAATTGGCGGGGAGCTGTTTTTT.